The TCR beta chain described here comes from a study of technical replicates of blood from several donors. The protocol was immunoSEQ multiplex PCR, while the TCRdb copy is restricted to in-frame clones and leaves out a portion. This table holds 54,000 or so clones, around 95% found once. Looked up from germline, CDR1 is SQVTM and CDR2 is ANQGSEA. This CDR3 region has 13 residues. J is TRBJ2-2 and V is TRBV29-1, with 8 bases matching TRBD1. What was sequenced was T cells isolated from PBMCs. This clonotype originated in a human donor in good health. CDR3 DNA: TGCAGTATAGGACAGGGTGACACCGGGGAGCTGTTTTTT. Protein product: CSIGQGDTGELFF.